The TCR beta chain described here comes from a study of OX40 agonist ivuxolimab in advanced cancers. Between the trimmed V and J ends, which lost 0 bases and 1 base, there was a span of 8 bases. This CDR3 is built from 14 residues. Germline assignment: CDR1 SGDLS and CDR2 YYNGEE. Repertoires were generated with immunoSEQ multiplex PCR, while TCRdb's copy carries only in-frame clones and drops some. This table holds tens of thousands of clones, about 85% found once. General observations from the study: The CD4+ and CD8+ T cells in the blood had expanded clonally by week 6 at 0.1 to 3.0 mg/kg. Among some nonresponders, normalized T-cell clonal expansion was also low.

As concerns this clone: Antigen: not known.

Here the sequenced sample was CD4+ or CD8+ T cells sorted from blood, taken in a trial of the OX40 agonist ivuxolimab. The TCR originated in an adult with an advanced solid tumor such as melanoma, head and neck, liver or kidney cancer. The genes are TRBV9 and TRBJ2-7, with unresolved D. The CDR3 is CASSVDGRSYEQYF. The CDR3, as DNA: TGTGCCAGCAGCGTAGATGGACGGTCCTACGAGCAGTACTTC.